This T cell receptor beta chain was captured by sequencing in a study of T cells in Graves' hyperthyroidism and ophthalmopathy. Study as a whole: The initial diagnosis was the point when peripheral blood was collected, ahead of any treatment. Overall study findings and caveats: Blood also held most thyroid clonotypes expanded beyond 0.001.

This CDR3 comprises 14 residues. V lost 1 base, J lost 8 bases, and 4 bases stayed unmatched. Per germline, CDR1 SGHNT and CDR2 YENEEA. There were TCR beta CDR3 regions amplified from RNA transcripts. The HTBI primer set served for first-round RT-PCR of the TCR CDR3. TCRdb reanalysed the multiplex PCR reads using MiXCR and keeps one entry per CDR3 protein. The sample has approximately 690,000 distinct CDR3 sequences, roughly 15% seen once. This clonotype was detected ten times or more. The antigen is not known. Using 10 ml of fresh peripheral blood, PBMCs were prepared. This receptor was obtained from a woman aged 50 to 60 with Graves' ophthalmopathy. This rearrangement joins TRBV11-3 to TRBJ2-1; the match to TRBD2 covers 8 bases. The specimen was blood. CDR3 sequence (DNA): TGTGCCAGCAGCTTAGCGGGAGGGCCCCATGAGCAGTTCTTC. Amino acid sequence: CASSLAGGPHEQFF.